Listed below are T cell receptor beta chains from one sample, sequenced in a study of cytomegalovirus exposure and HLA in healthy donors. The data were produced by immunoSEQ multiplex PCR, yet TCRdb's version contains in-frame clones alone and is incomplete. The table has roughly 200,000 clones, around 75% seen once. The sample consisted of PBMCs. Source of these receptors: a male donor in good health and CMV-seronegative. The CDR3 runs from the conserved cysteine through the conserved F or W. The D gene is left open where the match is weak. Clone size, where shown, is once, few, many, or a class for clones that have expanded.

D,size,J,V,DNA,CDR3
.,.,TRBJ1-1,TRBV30,TGTGCCTGGAGTGTATTGGGACAAGGCACTGAAGCTTTCTTT,CAWSVLGQGTEAFF
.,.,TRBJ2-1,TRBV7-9,TGTGCCAGCAGCTTAGCGGGAGCGAATGAGCAGTTCTTC,CASSLAGANEQFF
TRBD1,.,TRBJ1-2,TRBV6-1,TGTGCCAGCAGGGGGACAGGGACGGCCTATGGCTACACCTTC,CASRGTGTAYGYTF
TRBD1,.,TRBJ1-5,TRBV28,TGTGCCAGCAGTTCCCCCCTGGGACAGGGGCGAGGCAATCAGCCCCAGCATTTT,CASSSPLGQGRGNQPQHF
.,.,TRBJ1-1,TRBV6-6,TGTGCCAGCAGTCCCGGGAACACTGAAGCTTTCTTT,CASSPGNTEAFF
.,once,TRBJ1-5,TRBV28,TGTGCCAGCAGTTTATATCGGGTTTCTCAGCCCCAGCATTTT,CASSLYRVSQPQHF
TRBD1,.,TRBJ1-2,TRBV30,TGTGCCTGGAGTTTCAGGACAGGGGCGGCTAACTATGGCTACACCTTC,CAWSFRTGAANYGYTF
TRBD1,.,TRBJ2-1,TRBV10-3,TGTGCCATCAGTGGGGACAGGACATACAATGAGCAGTTCTTC,CAISGDRTYNEQFF
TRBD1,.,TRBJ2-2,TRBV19,TGTGCCACAGGACAGGTGGTAACCGGGGAGCTGTTTTTT,CATGQVVTGELFF
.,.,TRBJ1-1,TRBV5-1,TGCGCCAGCAGCTATGGACAGAACACTGAAGCTTTCTTT,CASSYGQNTEAFF
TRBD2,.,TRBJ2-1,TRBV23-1,TGCGCCAGCAGTCCTGGACTAGCGGGTGGGAATGAGCAGTTCTTC,CASSPGLAGGNEQFF
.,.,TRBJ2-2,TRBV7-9,TGTGCCAGCAGCTTAACGGTACTACTGCCCGGGGAGCTGTTTTTT,CASSLTVLLPGELFF
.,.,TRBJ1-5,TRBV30,TGTGCCTGGAGTGCCCCCCCACGGGGGGGCAATCAGCCCCAGCATTTT,CAWSAPPRGGNQPQHF
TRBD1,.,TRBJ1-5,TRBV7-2,TGTGCCAGCAGCTTATGGGGACAGGGGGATGGACAGCCCCAGCATTTT,CASSLWGQGDGQPQHF
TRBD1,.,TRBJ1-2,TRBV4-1,TGCGCCAGCAGCCAACGTTTGGGACAGGGAGTGGGAGGGTATAACTATGGCTACACCTTC,CASSQRLGQGVGGYNYGYTF
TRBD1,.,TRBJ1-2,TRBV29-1,TGCAGCGTTGGGGGGCCGGGACAGGGGACAAATGGCTACACCTTC,CSVGGPGQGTNGYTF
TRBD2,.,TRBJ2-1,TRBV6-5,TGTGCCAGCAGGAGAGCGGGAGGGGCTTACAATGAGCAGTTCTTC,CASRRAGGAYNEQFF
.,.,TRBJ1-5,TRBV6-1,TGTGCCAGCAGTGAATCCCAGGGTGAACAGCCCCAGCATTTT,CASSESQGEQPQHF
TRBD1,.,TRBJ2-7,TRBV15,TGTGCCACCAGCGAGGCAGGGACAGGGAAAGGCGAGCAGTACTTC,CATSEAGTGKGEQYF
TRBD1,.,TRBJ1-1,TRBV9,TGTGCCAGCAGCCCACAGGGACAGTCGAACACTGAAGCTTTCTTT,CASSPQGQSNTEAFF
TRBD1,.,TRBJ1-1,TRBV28,TGTGCCAGCAGTGTCGTACAGGGGGCCCGGACTGAAGCTTTCTTT,CASSVVQGARTEAFF
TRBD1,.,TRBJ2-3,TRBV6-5,TGTGCCAGCAGCCTCACCGGGACAGGGACTGGTACGCAGTATTTT,CASSLTGTGTGTQYF
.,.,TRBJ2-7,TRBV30,TGTGCCTGGAGTGTTAACGGCGGGCTGGGCAAGCAGTACTTC,CAWSVNGGLGKQYF
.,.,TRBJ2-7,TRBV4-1,TGCGCCAGCAGCCAAGACATTGGAGGCGAGCAGTACTTC,CASSQDIGGEQYF
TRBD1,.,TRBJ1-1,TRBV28,TGTGCCAGCAGTTTGGACAGGGGGACTGAAGCTTTCTTT,CASSLDRGTEAFF
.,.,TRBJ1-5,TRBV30,TGTGCCTGGAGTCGGGGGGAAAGGCAGCCCCAGCATTTT,CAWSRGERQPQHF
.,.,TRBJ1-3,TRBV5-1,TGCGCCAGCAGCTTGACAGGGAGCTCTGGAAACACCATATATTTT,CASSLTGSSGNTIYF
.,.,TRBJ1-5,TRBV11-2,TGTGCCAGCAGCTTGAACCAGTATAGCAATCAGCCCCAGCATTTT,CASSLNQYSNQPQHF
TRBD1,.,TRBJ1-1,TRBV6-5,TGTGCCAGCAGCCCCGGACAGGGCGGGACTGAAGCTTTCTTT,CASSPGQGGTEAFF
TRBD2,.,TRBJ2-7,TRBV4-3,TGCGCCAGCAGCCAAAATTACGCCGTCGGGACTAGCAGGAGCTACGAGCAGTACTTC,CASSQNYAVGTSRSYEQYF
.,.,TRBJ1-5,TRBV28,TGTGCCAGTAGGGCGGGGAATCAGCCCCAGCATTTT,CASRAGNQPQHF
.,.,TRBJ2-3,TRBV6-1,TGTGCCAGCGATAAATCTAGCGCAGATACGCAGTATTTT,CASDKSSADTQYF
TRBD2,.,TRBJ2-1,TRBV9,TGTGCCAGCAGCCTGGCTAGCGGGGACGTTAGCTCCTACAATGAGCAGTTCTTC,CASSLASGDVSSYNEQFF
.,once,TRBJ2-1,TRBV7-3,TGTGCCAGCAGCTTAGACTACCGGAACTACAATGAGCAGTTCTTC,CASSLDYRNYNEQFF
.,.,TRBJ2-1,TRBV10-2,TGCGCCAGCAGTGAGGCGGGCCCCTACAATGAGCAGTTCTTC,CASSEAGPYNEQFF
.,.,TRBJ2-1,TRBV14,TGTGCCAGCAGCCAACCCGGACAGCCCTTCCACAATGAGCAGTTCTTC,CASSQPGQPFHNEQFF
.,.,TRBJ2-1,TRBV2,TGTGCCAGCAGTGAGGAGGGCCAGCTAGTATCCTACAATGAGCAGTTCTTC,CASSEEGQLVSYNEQFF
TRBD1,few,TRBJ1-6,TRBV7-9,TGTGCCAGCTATATGTTGGGACAGAATAATTCACCCCTCCACTTT,CASYMLGQNNSPLHF
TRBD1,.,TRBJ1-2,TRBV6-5,TGTGCCAGCAGACTGGGACAGGGGGACTATGGCTACACCTTC,CASRLGQGDYGYTF
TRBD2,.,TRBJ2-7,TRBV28,TGTGCCAGCAGCTGGACTAGCGGGAGGTCTCGGACCTACGAGCAGTACTTC,CASSWTSGRSRTYEQYF
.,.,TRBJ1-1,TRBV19,TGTGCCAGTAGTATGATGGGGCAGAGAAACACTGAAGCTTTCTTT,CASSMMGQRNTEAFF
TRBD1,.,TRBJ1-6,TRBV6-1,TGTGCCAGCAGTGGGGACAGTAGCTCCTATAATTCACCCCTCCACTTT,CASSGDSSSYNSPLHF
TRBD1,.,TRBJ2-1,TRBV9,TGTGCCAGCAGCGGCGAGGGTAGGGACAGTGGGAATGAGCAGTTCTTC,CASSGEGRDSGNEQFF
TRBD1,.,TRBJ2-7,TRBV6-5,TGTGCCAGCAGTTACGCGGGACAGGGTTCCTACGAGCAGTACTTC,CASSYAGQGSYEQYF
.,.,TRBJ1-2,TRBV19,TGTGCCAGTACTTCTCTACAGGGATCCTATGGCTACACCTTC,CASTSLQGSYGYTF
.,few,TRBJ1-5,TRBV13,TGTGCCAGCAGCTTAGGCAGGGCCCGCAATCAGCCCCAGCATTTT,CASSLGRARNQPQHF
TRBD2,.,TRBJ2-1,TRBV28,TGTGCCGGGGGGGGACCCAACAATGAGCAGTTCTTC,CAGGGPNNEQFF
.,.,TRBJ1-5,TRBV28,TGTGCCATTTCAGATAGCAATCAGCCCCAGCATTTT,CAISDSNQPQHF
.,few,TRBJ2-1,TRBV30,TGTGCCTGGAGCATGTACAATGAGCAGTTCTTC,CAWSMYNEQFF
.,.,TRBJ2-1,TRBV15,TGTGCCACCAGCAGAGACCCGGGAAGGAATGAGCAGTTCTTC,CATSRDPGRNEQFF
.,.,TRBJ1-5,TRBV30,TGTGCCTGGAGTGTGGGGGGGGATCAGCCCCAGCATTTT,CAWSVGGDQPQHF
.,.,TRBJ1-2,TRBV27,TGTGCCAGCAGATCAGCAGGGGCTGGATGGTATGGCTACACCTTC,CASRSAGAGWYGYTF